The source of this T cell receptor beta chain is a study of T cells after yellow fever vaccination. About the study: Preparation used SMART-Seq v4 Ultra Low Input for the low-cell-number fractions. Findings of the study overall: A secondary response was less intense yet reached its peak sooner, at day 5 versus 15. Reappearance after the booster was observed for most primary-vaccination clones (roughly 97% CD4, less than 90% CD8). Abundant clonotypes from the bulk population could contaminate FACS-sorted repertoires.

CDR1 is MNHNS and CDR2 is SASEGT in the germline V gene. The CDR3 has 18 residues. After removal of 5 bases from V and 6 bases from J, the junction contained 14 bases not matched to a gene. This clonotype was observed a few times. Its antigen is not identified. Each CDR3 protein is one row after TCRdb ran MiXCR on the 5' RACE reads. The repertoire consists of 360,000 or so distinct CDR3 sequences, with approximately 10% occurring once and the leading ten covering around 18%. This TCR derives from a young man who received the YFV17D yellow fever vaccine. This specimen consisted of PBMCs, obtained on the day of the first yellow fever vaccination. The chain uses TRBV6-1 and TRBJ1-4, with 11 bases lining up with TRBD1. The CDR3: CASSQPGQGGLRHEKLFF. Written as DNA, the CDR3 is TGTGCCAGCAGTCAACCGGGACAGGGGGGACTGCGGCATGAAAAACTGTTTTTT.